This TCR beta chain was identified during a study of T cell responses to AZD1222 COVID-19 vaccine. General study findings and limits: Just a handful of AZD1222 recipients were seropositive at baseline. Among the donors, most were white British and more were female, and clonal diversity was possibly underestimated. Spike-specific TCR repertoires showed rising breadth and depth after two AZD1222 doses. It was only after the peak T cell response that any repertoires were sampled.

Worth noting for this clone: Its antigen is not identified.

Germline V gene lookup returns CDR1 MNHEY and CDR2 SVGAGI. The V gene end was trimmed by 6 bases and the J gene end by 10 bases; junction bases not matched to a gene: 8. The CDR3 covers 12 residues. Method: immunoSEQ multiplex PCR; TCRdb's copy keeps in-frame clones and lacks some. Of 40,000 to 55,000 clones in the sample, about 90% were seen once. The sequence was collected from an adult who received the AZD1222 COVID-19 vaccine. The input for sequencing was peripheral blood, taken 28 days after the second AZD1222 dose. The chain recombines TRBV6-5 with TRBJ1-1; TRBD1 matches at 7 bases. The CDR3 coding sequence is TGTGCCAGCAGAGCCGGGACAGAGATAGCTTTCTTT. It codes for CASRAGTEIAFF.